The entry below gives a single TCR beta chain sequence along with its context. Its antigen remains unknown. The ends were cut back, 3 bases at V and 1 base at J, with 14 bases in the middle. Germline loops: CDR1 SGHDT, CDR2 YYEEEE. CDR3 length: 16 residues. The source of the sample is a study of shared clonotypes between healthy human individuals. Findings of the study overall: The four-donor shared clonotypes exceeded non-shared clonotypes in generation probability, with non-shared ones scoring lower.

Splitting of each subset's genomic DNA was done evenly across several immunoSEQ plates. Method: immunoSEQ multiplex PCR; TCRdb's copy keeps in-frame clones and lacks some. This sample carries roughly 720,000 clones, 80% to 95% of them seen once, and the ten largest clones take 30% to 35%. The source material was memory CD8+ T cells from PBMCs. As for subset: CD45RO+ cells pooled with CCR7-negative TemRA cells. The chain joins TRBV5-6 to TRBJ2-1, with D perhaps TRBD2 (6 bases). The clonotype was recovered from a man aged 18-30 years in good health. Some clones in this sample may be carry-over from other donors' samples. The CDR3 region is CASSSVDRGSYNEQFF. CDR3 coding DNA: TGTGCCAGCAGCTCCGTCGACCGGGGGTCCTACAATGAGCAGTTCTTC. The full variable domain, completed using reference TRBV5-6 and TRBJ2-1, is DAGVTQSPTHLIKTRGQQVTLRCSPKSGHDTVSWYQQALGQGPQFIFQYYEEEERQRGNFPDRFSGHQFPNYSSELNVNALLLGDSALYLCASSSVDRGSYNEQFFGPGTRLTVL.